The rows below give T cell receptor beta chains drawn from one sample of a study of vaccination and CD4 T cells after COVID-19. Which antigens these TCRs recognize remains unknown. TCRdb called the PCR reads again in MiXCR, with one record for every CDR3 protein. The sample lists tens of thousands of distinct CDR3 sequences; approximately 30% were seen once. Material: CD4+ T cells from blood, cultured in vitro, obtained about 7 months after SARS-CoV-2 vaccination. These receptors all stem from a human donor who had recovered from COVID-19. Each CDR3 is given with its conserved first and last residue. A D gene is named only where the DNA matches it firmly. Clone size is shown for a subset of rows, as once, few, many or a class of expanded clone.

V gene: TRBV2
CDR3 length: 15
J gene: TRBJ2-2
clone size: NA
D gene: TRBD1
CDR3 DNA: TGTGCCAGCAGCCGGGACAGGGGGCGTAGCGGGGAGCTGTTTTTT
CDR3 protein: CASSRDRGRSGELFF

V gene: TRBV7-2
CDR3 length: 15
J gene: TRBJ2-7
clone size: few
D gene: NA
CDR3 DNA: TGTGCCAGCAGCTTAGTTGGGGGCCCGGGACCGGGGCAGTACTTC
CDR3 protein: CASSLVGGPGPGQYF

V gene: TRBV20-1
CDR3 length: 16
J gene: TRBJ2-1
clone size: NA
D gene: NA
CDR3 DNA: TGCAGTGCTCGGGATTTGCTGACAAGAGACCTCAATGAGCAGTTCTTC
CDR3 protein: CSARDLLTRDLNEQFF

V gene: TRBV20-1
CDR3 length: 12
J gene: TRBJ1-2
clone size: NA
D gene: NA
CDR3 DNA: TGCAGTGCTAGCCGGGACGCTTATGGCTACACCTTC
CDR3 protein: CSASRDAYGYTF

V gene: TRBV18
CDR3 length: 15
J gene: TRBJ2-1
clone size: NA
D gene: NA
CDR3 DNA: TGTGCCAGCTCACCACAGGGGAGCTCCTACAATGAGCAGTTCTTC
CDR3 protein: CASSPQGSSYNEQFF

V gene: TRBV25-1
CDR3 length: 14
J gene: TRBJ2-1
clone size: once
D gene: NA
CDR3 DNA: TGTGCCAGCAGTGAGTTTTCCACCAACAATGAGCAGTTCTTC
CDR3 protein: CASSEFSTNNEQFF

V gene: TRBV5-1
CDR3 length: 12
J gene: TRBJ2-1
clone size: NA
D gene: NA
CDR3 DNA: TGCGCCAGCAGCTCAGACTACAATGAGCAGTTCTTC
CDR3 protein: CASSSDYNEQFF

V gene: TRBV15
CDR3 length: 15
J gene: TRBJ2-3
clone size: few
D gene: NA
CDR3 DNA: TGTGCCACCAGCAGAGAAGGTGCCCGTTCTTTCACGCAGTATTTT
CDR3 protein: CATSREGARSFTQYF

V gene: TRBV15
CDR3 length: 16
J gene: TRBJ2-7
clone size: NA
D gene: NA
CDR3 DNA: TGTGCCACCAGCACTGTTACGGAGACCCTTTACTACGAGCAGTACTTC
CDR3 protein: CATSTVTETLYYEQYF

V gene: TRBV6-1
CDR3 length: 15
J gene: TRBJ1-6
clone size: NA
D gene: TRBD1
CDR3 DNA: TGTGCCAGCAGTCACCCGGGACAGGGCCATTCACCCCTCCACTTT
CDR3 protein: CASSHPGQGHSPLHF

V gene: TRBV25-1
CDR3 length: 10
J gene: TRBJ1-2
clone size: NA
D gene: NA
CDR3 DNA: TGTGCCAGCAGTGAAGATGGCTACACCTTC
CDR3 protein: CASSEDGYTF

V gene: TRBV7-2
CDR3 length: 15
J gene: TRBJ2-5
clone size: NA
D gene: NA
CDR3 DNA: TGTGCCAGCAGCCCGGTGAGGTCGGTCCAAGAGACCCAGTACTTC
CDR3 protein: CASSPVRSVQETQYF

V gene: TRBV27
CDR3 length: 13
J gene: TRBJ1-1
clone size: NA
D gene: NA
CDR3 DNA: TGTGCCAGCAGTTTTGTTGTCGGAACTGAAGCTTTCTTT
CDR3 protein: CASSFVVGTEAFF

V gene: TRBV20-1
CDR3 length: 12
J gene: TRBJ2-7
clone size: few
D gene: TRBD2
CDR3 DNA: TGCAGTTTCAAAGCGGGGGCTTACGAGCAGTACTTC
CDR3 protein: CSFKAGAYEQYF

V gene: TRBV5-4
CDR3 length: 14
J gene: TRBJ2-3
clone size: medium-sized
D gene: NA
CDR3 DNA: TGTGCCAGCAGCCCGGGACCGGGTACAGATACGCAGTATTTT
CDR3 protein: CASSPGPGTDTQYF

V gene: TRBV15
CDR3 length: 15
J gene: TRBJ1-1
clone size: NA
D gene: NA
CDR3 DNA: TGTGCCACCAGCAGAGACCCGTTAAAGAACACTGAAGCTTTCTTT
CDR3 protein: CATSRDPLKNTEAFF

V gene: TRBV19
CDR3 length: 13
J gene: TRBJ1-5
clone size: NA
D gene: NA
CDR3 DNA: TGTGCCAGTAGTAAGGGGAGCAATCAGCCCCAGCATTTT
CDR3 protein: CASSKGSNQPQHF

V gene: TRBV7-2
CDR3 length: 14
J gene: TRBJ2-7
clone size: NA
D gene: NA
CDR3 DNA: TGTGCCAGCAGCCCGAGACTACTTCCCTACGAGCAGTACTTC
CDR3 protein: CASSPRLLPYEQYF

V gene: TRBV20-1
CDR3 length: 13
J gene: TRBJ1-1
clone size: NA
D gene: NA
CDR3 DNA: TGCAGTGCTAGGTTGAAAGGGGGCACTGAAGCTTTCTTT
CDR3 protein: CSARLKGGTEAFF

V gene: TRBV6-1
CDR3 length: 14
J gene: TRBJ2-7
clone size: few
D gene: TRBD1
CDR3 DNA: TGTGCCAGCAGCGCAACGACAGGGCTAAGTGAGCAGTACTTC
CDR3 protein: CASSATTGLSEQYF

V gene: TRBV24-1
CDR3 length: 11
J gene: TRBJ1-1
clone size: few
D gene: NA
CDR3 DNA: TGTGCCACCAGATTCCAGGGGGAAGCTTTCTTT
CDR3 protein: CATRFQGEAFF

V gene: TRBV20-1
CDR3 length: 16
J gene: TRBJ2-2
clone size: NA
D gene: NA
CDR3 DNA: TGCAGTGCTAGAGATGCTCGATCTAGTTACACCGGGGAGCTGTTTTTT
CDR3 protein: CSARDARSSYTGELFF

V gene: TRBV7-6
CDR3 length: 15
J gene: TRBJ1-2
clone size: NA
D gene: NA
CDR3 DNA: TGTGCCAGCTCCCCGGTTAGGGGTACGTCGTATGGCTACACCTTC
CDR3 protein: CASSPVRGTSYGYTF

V gene: TRBV6-2/TRBV6-3
CDR3 length: 19
J gene: TRBJ1-5
clone size: NA
D gene: TRBD1
CDR3 DNA: TGTGCCAGCAGTTCGGGACAGGGGGCACCGCTTTCCGGCAATCAGCCCCAGCATTTT
CDR3 protein: CASSSGQGAPLSGNQPQHF

V gene: TRBV7-2
CDR3 length: 15
J gene: TRBJ1-6
clone size: NA
D gene: NA
CDR3 DNA: TGTGCCAGCAGCTTACAAGGTTCCTATAATTCACCCCTCCACTTT
CDR3 protein: CASSLQGSYNSPLHF

V gene: TRBV18
CDR3 length: 12
J gene: TRBJ2-5
clone size: NA
D gene: NA
CDR3 DNA: TGTGCCAGCTCGTGGACTGGTGAGACCCAGTACTTC
CDR3 protein: CASSWTGETQYF

V gene: TRBV24-1
CDR3 length: 21
J gene: TRBJ1-5
clone size: NA
D gene: NA
CDR3 DNA: TGTGCCACCAGTGATTTGTTATCCCCGAGGACTGGGCCTCCTAGCAATCAGCCCCAGCATTTT
CDR3 protein: CATSDLLSPRTGPPSNQPQHF

V gene: TRBV10-3
CDR3 length: 14
J gene: TRBJ1-1
clone size: NA
D gene: NA
CDR3 DNA: TGTGCCATCAGTGAGGAGGGGTTAGGCACTGAAGCTTTCTTT
CDR3 protein: CAISEEGLGTEAFF

V gene: TRBV7-2
CDR3 length: 15
J gene: TRBJ1-4
clone size: once
D gene: TRBD1
CDR3 DNA: TGTGCCAGCAGCTTAGTCAGGGGGGGATCTGAAAAACTGTTTTTT
CDR3 protein: CASSLVRGGSEKLFF

V gene: TRBV6-5
CDR3 length: 15
J gene: TRBJ2-7
clone size: NA
D gene: NA
CDR3 DNA: TGTGCCAGCAGTTACTCGTTTCAGGTCTCCTACGAGCAGTACTTC
CDR3 protein: CASSYSFQVSYEQYF

V gene: TRBV20-1
CDR3 length: 15
J gene: TRBJ2-5
clone size: NA
D gene: TRBD1
CDR3 DNA: TGCAGGGATAGAACAGGGGTACCCCTGTTTAAGACCCAGTACTTC
CDR3 protein: CRDRTGVPLFKTQYF

V gene: TRBV7-9
CDR3 length: 12
J gene: TRBJ2-1
clone size: NA
D gene: NA
CDR3 DNA: TGTGCCAGCAGTAGACCCAGCGGCCAGCAGTTCTTC
CDR3 protein: CASSRPSGQQFF

V gene: TRBV7-6
CDR3 length: 14
J gene: TRBJ1-5
clone size: few
D gene: NA
CDR3 DNA: TGTGCCAGCAGCCGGGGACAAGTAGATCAGCCCCAGCATTTT
CDR3 protein: CASSRGQVDQPQHF

V gene: TRBV4-1
CDR3 length: 16
J gene: TRBJ1-3
clone size: NA
D gene: NA
CDR3 DNA: TGCGCCAGCAGCCAAGAACGACGCGACTCTGGAAACACCATATATTTT
CDR3 protein: CASSQERRDSGNTIYF

V gene: TRBV7-2
CDR3 length: 17
J gene: TRBJ2-2
clone size: NA
D gene: NA
CDR3 DNA: TGTGCCAGCAGCTTAGTGGTTGGCGCACTTAGACTCCGGGAGCTGTTTTTT
CDR3 protein: CASSLVVGALRLRELFF

V gene: TRBV20-1
CDR3 length: 16
J gene: TRBJ1-1
clone size: few
D gene: TRBD1
CDR3 DNA: TGCAGTGCTAGGATCGGAGGGGGCAGTGGGTACACTGAAGCTTTCTTT
CDR3 protein: CSARIGGGSGYTEAFF

V gene: TRBV4-2
CDR3 length: 14
J gene: TRBJ2-5
clone size: NA
D gene: NA
CDR3 DNA: TGTGCCAGCAGCCAATATGAGGGGAGGGAGACCCAGTACTTC
CDR3 protein: CASSQYEGRETQYF

V gene: TRBV6-1
CDR3 length: 15
J gene: TRBJ2-5
clone size: NA
D gene: TRBD1
CDR3 DNA: TGTGCCAGCACAGGCCCAGGGACAGGTCAAGAGACCCAGTACTTC
CDR3 protein: CASTGPGTGQETQYF

V gene: TRBV4-1
CDR3 length: 17
J gene: TRBJ2-5
clone size: NA
D gene: TRBD1
CDR3 DNA: TGCGCCAGCAGCCAAGAGGTACGCGGACAGGGGCAAGAGACCCAGTACTTC
CDR3 protein: CASSQEVRGQGQETQYF

V gene: TRBV4-3
CDR3 length: 14
J gene: TRBJ2-7
clone size: NA
D gene: NA
CDR3 DNA: TGCGCCAGCAGCTCAACTAGCAGCACCGACGAGCAGTACTTC
CDR3 protein: CASSSTSSTDEQYF

V gene: TRBV7-2
CDR3 length: 14
J gene: TRBJ1-2
clone size: few
D gene: NA
CDR3 DNA: TGTGCCAGCAGCCCAGGTGGGGGGTTCTATGGCTACACCTTC
CDR3 protein: CASSPGGGFYGYTF

V gene: TRBV7-9
CDR3 length: 13
J gene: TRBJ1-2
clone size: NA
D gene: NA
CDR3 DNA: TGTGCCAGCAGCTTTGGGTCCAACTATGGCTACACCTTC
CDR3 protein: CASSFGSNYGYTF